This T cell receptor (beta chain) was retrieved from a study of blood T cell repertoires in COVID-19. Study context: Acute and convalescent COVID-19 samples came from the United States, Italy and Spain.

The ends lost 7 bases at V and 7 bases at J; junction bases unmatched: 5. Germline lookup yields CDR1 SNHLY and CDR2 FYNNEI. The CDR3 has 12 residues. Points on this clone: The identical CDR3 is also encoded by other nucleotide sequences in the sample.

Assay: immunoSEQ multiplex PCR; the TCRdb copy retains only in-frame clones and omits some. Of some 220,000 clones listed, approximately 85% were seen once; the top ten hold 4.5% to 5.5%. The chain carries TRBV2 and TRBJ1-2; 8 positions match TRBD1. This TCR derives from a woman in her 70s with COVID-19, enrolled during active disease. The sample consisted of peripheral blood. CDR3 amino acids: CASKTGGSGYTF. The CDR3, as DNA: TGTGCCAGCAAAACAGGGGGGTCTGGCTACACCTTC.